This TCR beta chain emerged from a study of cytomegalovirus exposure and HLA in healthy donors. Study as a whole: There were some 400 genotyped donors. Of these, about 81% fell in the genetic ancestry cluster associated with self-reported Caucasian donors.

Amplification used 60 Vbeta primers and 13 Jbeta primers. Profiling relied on immunoSEQ multiplex PCR, and the TCRdb table lists in-frame clones only, not all of them. The table lists 150,000 to 200,000 clones, 76% of them singletons, with about 2.5% in the top ten. CDR1 and CDR2 (germline): SGHRS, YFSETQ. The CDR3 spans 15 residues. The ends were cut back, 1 base at V and 6 bases at J, with 16 bases in the middle. Each donor's status was that of a healthy bone marrow donor. For this clone: The antigen is unknown.

Points from the study as a whole: A few chains linked to CMV were shown in vitro to be specific for CMV antigens. There was a cluster of highly shared sequence variants that was likely a sequencing artifact.

The chain employs TRBV5-1 and TRBJ1-1; D gene ambiguous. The specimen was PBMCs. The receptor was isolated from a woman aged 30 to 39 in good health and CMV-seropositive. The CDR3 DNA sequence: TGCGCCAGCAGCTTGAACTTTTGGGTGGGCGCTGAAGCTTTCTTT. Translated: CASSLNFWVGAEAFF.